Listed here are 21 T cell receptor beta chains from one sample, sequenced in a study of T cell responses to AZD1222 COVID-19 vaccine. Method: immunoSEQ multiplex PCR; TCRdb's copy keeps in-frame clones and lacks some. The table has tens of thousands of clones, around four fifths seen once. This specimen consisted of peripheral blood, obtained 28 days after the second AZD1222 dose. Receptors were obtained from an adult who received the AZD1222 COVID-19 vaccine.

V is TRBV9 and J is TRBJ1-2, with a possible D match to TRBD1 (6 bases). V lost 0 bases and J 0 bases, leaving 12 bases between the germline ends. The length of the CDR3 is 16 residues. Per germline, CDR1 SGDLS and CDR2 YYNGEE. CDR3 coding DNA: TGTGCCAGCAGCGTAGGGGTAGGGGGGACTAACTATGGCTACACCTTC. Residues: CASSVGVGGTNYGYTF.

V gene TRBV10-3 combines with J gene TRBJ2-3; 9 bases map to TRBD2. The CDR3 consists of 16 residues. The germline gives CDR1 ENHRY, CDR2 SYGVKD. V shed 6 bases and J 3 bases; nucleotides not matched to a gene: 10. The CDR3 DNA reads TGTGCCATCAGCTTACCACTGGCGGGGGGGACAGATACGCAGTATTTT. Residues: CAISLPLAGGTDTQYF.

V usage is TRBV6-5 and J usage is TRBJ1-1, with D perhaps TRBD1 (5 bases). CDR3 length equals 15 residues. Germline V gene lookup returns CDR1 MNHEY and CDR2 SVGAGI. Deletions cut 5 bases from V and 4 bases from J, with 17 bases between. The DNA of the CDR3 is TGTGCCAGCAGTCCATTACAGGTGTTGGTCACTGAAGCTTTCTTT. This gives the protein CASSPLQVLVTEAFF.

V usage is TRBV28 and J usage is TRBJ1-2; D is uncertain. The CDR3 is 13 amino acids. Germline CDR1 and CDR2: MDHEN and SYDVKM. With 2 bases removed from V and 8 bases from J, the gap between germline ends came to 12 bases. CDR3 sequence: CASSLGQVEGYTF. In DNA form, the CDR3 reads TGTGCCAGCAGTTTAGGGCAGGTTGAAGGCTACACCTTC.

DNA for the CDR3: TGCGCCAGCAGCTACCGACAGGCTATGGCAGATACGCAGTATTTT. This translates into CASSYRQAMADTQYF. The chain recombines TRBV5-1 with TRBJ2-3; tentatively, D is TRBD1 (6 bases). The CDR3 covers 15 residues. Trimming stripped 3 bases from V and 4 bases from J, with 15 bases between. Germline V gives CDR1 SGHRS, CDR2 YFSETQ.

The V gene is TRBV29-1, the J gene TRBJ2-7, with 8 positions matching TRBD1. Germline lookup yields CDR1 SQVTM and CDR2 ANQGSEA. With V trimmed by 0 bases and J by 0 bases, 7 bases remained unmatched. This CDR3 has 16 amino acids. CDR3 residues: CSVEDLGQGSSYEQYF. The DNA for the CDR3 is TGCAGCGTTGAAGATCTTGGACAGGGCAGCTCCTACGAGCAGTACTTC.

The chain couples TRBV5-1 to TRBJ2-5, with D tentatively TRBD1 (6 bases). The CDR3 spans 14 residues. Germline V gives CDR1 SGHRS, CDR2 YFSETQ. V lost 2 bases, J lost 2 bases, and 10 bases lay in between. The CDR3 is CASSLGGFQETQYF. CDR3 DNA sequence: TGCGCCAGCAGCTTAGGGGGTTTTCAAGAGACCCAGTACTTC.

This chain joins TRBV27 and TRBJ1-1, with 8 bases identical to TRBD1. Germline V CDR1 and CDR2: MNHEY, SMNVEV (reference sequence). After removal of 2 bases from V and 1 base from J, the junction contained 3 bases not matched to a gene. This CDR3 spans 15 amino acids. The CDR3 protein is CASSLTGQGNTEAFF. CDR3 in DNA: TGTGCCAGCAGTTTAACCGGACAGGGGAACACTGAAGCTTTCTTT.

This sequence joins TRBV12-3 or TRBV12-4 and TRBJ2-7; D is possibly TRBD1 or TRBD2 (5 bases each). The V end lost 3 bases, the J end lost 2 bases, and 8 bases lay between the germline ends. The CDR3 is made up of 13 amino acids. As DNA, the CDR3 is TGTGCCAGCAGTTTGGGGGATACCTACGAGCAGTACTTC. This sequence encodes CASSLGDTYEQYF.

The chain carries TRBV27 and TRBJ1-1; D might be TRBD1 (5 bases). This CDR3 is 14 amino acids long. Trimming left V 6 bases short and J 0 bases short, with 11 bases between. CDR1 and CDR2 (germline): MNHEY, SMNVEV (reference sequence). CDR3 bases: TGTGCCAGCAGAGGACATAACATGAACACTGAAGCTTTCTTT. Its translation is CASRGHNMNTEAFF.

This clone was counted only a few times. The rearrangement uses TRBV10-3 and TRBJ2-7, with D perhaps TRBD1 (6 bases). Germline V gene lookup returns CDR1 ENHRY and CDR2 SYGVKD. This CDR3 region has 14 residues. Trimming removed 0 bases from V and 2 bases from J, with 8 bases in between. CDR3 sequence: CAISESGQTYEQYF. Written as DNA, the CDR3 is TGTGCCATCAGTGAGTCGGGACAAACCTACGAGCAGTACTTC.

The CDR3 bases are TGTGCCAGCAGCTTAGCCGGCGGGGGGGTCCTCGAGCAGTACTTC. Translation: CASSLAGGGVLEQYF. This chain joins TRBV7-2 and TRBJ2-7; TRBD2 agrees at 9 bases. CDR1 SGHTA and CDR2 FQGNSA come from the germline V gene. Losses at the gene ends were 0 bases for V and 6 bases for J; bases not matched to a gene: 6. The CDR3 is 15 amino acids.

CDR3 in amino acids: CASSDPGRETQYF. The CDR3 nucleotides read TGTGCCAGCAGTGATCCAGGGAGAGAGACCCAGTACTTC. V usage is TRBV6-1 and J usage is TRBJ2-5; D may match TRBD1 or TRBD2 (5 bases each). The germline V gene encodes CDR1 MNHNS and CDR2 SASEGT. The CDR3 is 13 amino acids. Trimming pared 3 bases from V and 4 bases from J, leaving 9 bases between.

The chain combines TRBV10-3 with TRBJ1-3, with D unresolved. The CDR3 consists of 11 residues. V dropped 4 bases and J dropped 6 bases, with 4 bases sitting between them. Germline V gene sequence: CDR1 ENHRY, CDR2 SYGVKD. The CDR3 reads CAISVVNTIYF. For the CDR3, the DNA is TGTGCCATCAGTGTTGTAAACACCATATATTTT.

This clone is labeled medium-sized (0.01 to 0.1%). The gene calls are TRBV27 and TRBJ1-6; D is possibly TRBD1 (5 bases). The V gene lost 2 bases and the J gene lost 6 bases, with 8 bases spanning the gap. This CDR3 comprises 14 residues. The germline CDR1 and CDR2 sequences are MNHEY and SMNVEV (reference sequence). CDR3 region: CASSLGGANSPLHF. CDR3 DNA: TGTGCCAGCAGTTTAGGAGGGGCTAATTCACCCCTCCACTTT.

The J gene is TRBJ2-1, the V gene TRBV7-9; no clear D. This CDR3 contains 11 residues. V was pared by 1 base and J by 5 bases, with 0 bases between. The germline gives CDR1 SEHNR, CDR2 FQNEAQ (reference sequence). The CDR3 DNA reads TGTGCCAGCAGCTTAGACAATGAGCAGTTCTTC. This codes for CASSLDNEQFF.

The rearrangement uses TRBV5-1 and TRBJ2-7, with TRBD2 identical over 11 bases. The germline gives CDR1 SGHRS, CDR2 YFSETQ. J gave up 4 bases and V 4 bases, and 7 bases lay outside the gene matches. The CDR3 covers 15 residues. The CDR3 is CASSPLAGGRYEQYF. The DNA of the CDR3 is TGCGCCAGCAGCCCATTAGCGGGGGGGCGGTACGAGCAGTACTTC.

The CDR3 spells CASSPGGRGTYEQYF. In DNA form, the CDR3 reads TGTGCCAGCAGCCCCGGGGGAAGGGGGACCTACGAGCAGTACTTC. The chain recombines TRBV7-2 with TRBJ2-7, with D possibly being TRBD1 or TRBD2 (6 bases each). This CDR3 contains 15 residues. Germline V gives CDR1 SGHTA, CDR2 FQGNSA. V lost 5 bases to trimming and J lost 2 bases, with 16 bases between them. Combining the CDR3 with reference TRBV7-2 and TRBJ2-7 gives the whole variable domain GAGVSQSPSNKVTEKGKDVELRCDPISGHTALYWYRQSLGQGLEFLIYFQGNSAPDKSGLPSDRFSAERTGGSVSTLTIQRTQQEDSAVYLCASSPGGRGTYEQYFGPGTRLTVT.

The rearrangement links TRBV11-1 to TRBJ2-5; D call uncertain. CDR1 is SGHAT and CDR2 is FQDESV in the germline V gene (reference sequence). V was clipped by 7 bases and J by 0 bases, with 6 bases between them. CDR3 length equals 12 residues. DNA of the CDR3: TGTGCCAGCAAACGTTACCAAGAGACCCAGTACTTC. Protein product: CASKRYQETQYF. Using reference TRBV11-1 and TRBJ2-5 for the parts outside the CDR3, the full variable domain is EAEVAQSPRYKITEKSQAVAFWCDPISGHATLYWYRQILGQGPELLVQFQDESVVDDSQLPKDRFSAERLKGVDSTLKIQPAELGDSAMYLCASKRYQETQYFGPGTRLLVL.

This clone was recorded only once. The chain recombines TRBV15 with TRBJ2-3; the match to TRBD2 covers 11 bases. CDR3 length equals 17 residues. Per germline, CDR1 LNHNV and CDR2 YYDKDF (reference sequence). The ends lost 10 bases at V and 0 bases at J; junction bases unmatched: 12. CDR3 nucleotide sequence: TGTGCCATCGCTTTTGGGCGACTAGCGGGGAGCACAGATACGCAGTATTTT. Its translation is CAIAFGRLAGSTDTQYF.

The chain joins TRBV6-6 to TRBJ2-6; D is unresolved. This CDR3 spans 14 amino acids. V was shortened by 0 bases and J by 4 bases, with 4 bases between the two germline ends. Per germline, CDR1 MNHNY and CDR2 SVGAGI (reference sequence). CDR3 DNA: TGTGCCAGCAGTTACTCTGAAGGGGCCAACGTCCTGACTTTC. As protein: CASSYSEGANVLTF.